This T cell receptor beta chain was identified during a study of early T cells in non-severe SARS-CoV-2 infection. Background on the study: Bulk RNA isolated from unsorted whole blood underwent sequencing; chains were not paired. Study-level results: In VDJdb matching, anti-spike CD8 responses were favored while private and CD4 specificities went missing.

There are many counts of this clonotype. The antigen is not known. Molecules of cDNA were individually given unique molecular identifiers that were attached to them. TCRdb reanalysed the 5' RACE reads using MiXCR and keeps one entry per CDR3 protein. The table has approximately 35,000 distinct CDR3 sequences, around 4.1% seen once. Specimen: whole blood. The sequence came from an adult who was a healthcare worker with PCR-confirmed SARS-CoV-2 infection or an uninfected control (not recorded which).

CDR3 loop: CASSLSGTTNEQFF. CDR3 bases: TGTGCCAGCAGCTTATCCGGGACTACTAATGAGCAGTTCTTC. This chain uses TRBV7-9 with TRBJ2-1; TRBD2 matches at 7 bases. The CDR3 length is 14 residues. Trimming at V came to 2 bases and at J to 7 bases, leaving 5 bases not matched to a gene. Germline loops: CDR1 SEHNR, CDR2 FQNEAQ (reference sequence).